The T cell receptor (beta chain) under discussion was sequenced for a study of vaccination and CD4 T cells after COVID-19. Turning to the study itself: The convalescents comprised six males and four females, two of them Hispanic.

This clonotype was recorded once. Its antigen is still unknown. One end of the junction fails to match germline, which may point to a read error. The Oncomine TCR Beta short-read assay was applied to DNA of cultured CD4+ T cells. Each CDR3 protein gets one entry after TCRdb re-called the PCR reads with MiXCR. The table includes around 7,800 distinct CDR3 sequences, approximately 60% detected once. The treatment here: approximately 9-day PBMC culture with coronavirus spike peptide pools or control peptides (ViraFEST assay). CDR1 is ENHRY and CDR2 is SYGVKD in the germline V gene. The CDR3 is 15 residues long.

The sample was CD4+ T cells from blood, cultured in vitro. The chain is built from TRBV10-3 and TRBJ2-7, with 8 bases identical to TRBD1. This clonotype was obtained from a human donor who had recovered from COVID-19. The CDR3 region is CAIQGAEGSTYGQYF. The CDR3 coding sequence is TGTGCCATCCAGGGGGCTGAGGGCTCTACCTACGGGCAGTACTTC.